Presented here are 14 T cell receptor beta chains from one specimen sequenced in a study of T cell repertoires in cytomegalovirus infection. MiXCR was run by TCRdb on the reads, yielding one entry per CDR3 protein. The table lists approximately 770,000 distinct CDR3 sequences, almost 30% of them singletons. These receptors lack a known antigen. Sequences were derived from cultured CD8+ T cells from PBMCs, sampled from culture after CMV antigen stimulation. The receptors were sampled from a human donor in good health (CMV status not recorded). Some clones in this sample may be carry-over from other donors' samples.

To note about this clonotype: One end of the junction is discordant with germline, which a read error may explain. The chain has TRBV19 and TRBJ1-3; D ambiguous. Germline V gives CDR1 LNHDA, CDR2 SQIVND (reference sequence). This CDR3 has 14 residues. CDR3 coding DNA: TGTGCCAGTAGTATCGATACTGGCAGCACCGGCCCTATTTTT. Translation: CASSIDTGSTGPIF.

The chain employs TRBV12-3 or TRBV12-4 and TRBJ2-1; 8 bases line up with TRBD2. The CDR3 loop spans 13 amino acids. Trimming cost V 7 bases and J 9 bases; bases outside gene matches: 8. CDR3 in DNA: TGTGCCAGCACCCCGGGGGGGTTGGGTGAGCAGTTCTTC. This sequence encodes CASTPGGLGEQFF.

The chain has TRBV20-1 and TRBJ1-2; D is possibly TRBD1 (6 bases). Deletions cut 0 bases from V and 2 bases from J, with 7 bases between. CDR3 length equals 13 residues. In germline, CDR1 is DFQATT, CDR2 SNEGSKA (reference sequence). This CDR3 reads CSAREDSNYGYTF. The CDR3 coding sequence is TGCAGTGCTAGAGAGGACAGCAACTATGGCTACACCTTC.

This clonotype appeared many times. This CDR3 is CASSFPGIYEQYF. The CDR3 nucleotides read TGTGCCAGCAGCTTCCCAGGTATCTACGAGCAGTACTTC. The gene calls are TRBV7-8 and TRBJ2-7; D unclear. The CDR3 extends over 13 amino acids. Trimming removed 3 bases at V and 3 bases at J, with 9 bases between. The germline gives CDR1 SGHVS, CDR2 FQNEAQ.

The genes are TRBV7-9 and TRBJ2-3; weak D call: TRBD2 (5 bases). The CDR3 has 19 amino acids. V was shortened by 2 bases and J by 4 bases, with 25 bases between the two germline ends. CDR1 is SEHNR, CDR2 FQNEAQ, per germline (reference sequence). The CDR3 DNA sequence: TGTGCCAGCAGCTTAAAGGTGGACTGGACGCCCGTAGGTGCAGATACGCAGTATTTT. Translating gives CASSLKVDWTPVGADTQYF.

This clonotype showed up just a few times. A read error may account for a junction end that differs from germline. The V gene is TRBV6-2 or TRBV6-3, the J gene TRBJ2-3; TRBD2 aligns across 7 bases. There are 18 residues in the CDR3. Germline CDR1 reads MNHEY; CDR2 reads SVGEGT. The DNA for the CDR3 is TGTGCCAGCAGCTACTACCCCCTTGGGGGGAGGGAGGCAGATACGCAGTATTTT. It is translated as CASSYYPLGGREADTQYF.

In DNA, the CDR3 is TGTGCCAGCAGCGACCAATACCCCGGCCCAATAAACCAAGAGACCCAGTACTTC. The encoded protein is CASSDQYPGPINQETQYF. The chain combines TRBV7-6 with TRBJ2-5; D gene uncertain. The CDR3 loop spans 18 amino acids. Trimming pared 5 bases from V and 0 bases from J, leaving 22 bases between. Germline CDR1 reads SGHVS; CDR2 reads FNYEAQ.

The chain is built from TRBV19 and TRBJ1-4; D call uncertain. Trimming left V 7 bases short and J 4 bases short, with 16 bases between. Germline loops: CDR1 LNHDA, CDR2 SQIVND (reference sequence). The CDR3 is 15 residues long. CDR3 bases: TGTGCCAGTACCACCTACCCGCTGAATAATGAAAAACTGTTTTTT. Translating gives CASTTYPLNNEKLFF.

In this sample, this clonotype turned up a few times. The chain combines TRBV6-6 with TRBJ1-2, with 8 bases that match TRBD1. The CDR3 length is 17 residues. Trimming at V came to 5 bases and at J to 2 bases, leaving 13 bases not matched to a gene. Germline CDR1 MNHNY, CDR2 SVGAGI (reference sequence). CDR3 amino acids: CASSIRQGLQDNYGYTF. The CDR3 bases are TGTGCCAGCAGTATAAGACAGGGGTTGCAGGACAACTATGGCTACACCTTC.

The chain joins TRBV2 to TRBJ1-5; D is unclear. CDR3 size: 15 residues. Germline assignment: CDR1 SNHLY and CDR2 FYNNEI. Trimming cost V 4 bases and J 0 bases, with 10 bases left between them. CDR3 sequence reads: CASSGLGNSNQPQHF. In DNA, the CDR3 is TGTGCCAGCAGTGGATTGGGGAATAGCAATCAGCCCCAGCATTTT. Together with reference TRBV2 and TRBJ1-5, the CDR3 gives the full variable domain: EPEVTQTPSHQVTQMGQEVILRCVPISNHLYFYWYRQILGQKVEFLVSFYNNEISEKSEIFDDQFSVERPDGSNFTLKIRSTKLEDSAMYFCASSGLGNSNQPQHFGDGTRLSIL.

This clonotype was observed a handful of times. The chain uses TRBV7-9 and TRBJ1-1; no reliable D call. This CDR3 region has 14 residues. Germline loops: CDR1 SEHNR, CDR2 FQNEAQ (reference sequence). The germline V and J ends were trimmed by 4 bases and 0 bases, with 9 bases remaining between them. CDR3 loop: CASSSRSMNTEAFF. For the CDR3, the DNA is TGTGCCAGCAGCTCTAGATCCATGAACACTGAAGCTTTCTTT.

Many counts were recorded for this clonotype. The V and J genes are TRBV7-8 and TRBJ2-2; 7 nucleotides match TRBD1. V lost 11 bases and J lost 2; bases outside the gene matches: 8. The CDR3 covers 14 residues. CDR1 and CDR2 (germline): SGHVS, FQNEAQ. The CDR3 reads CAGQHRGNTGELFF. CDR3 in DNA: TGTGCCGGGCAACACAGGGGTAACACCGGGGAGCTGTTTTTT.

This chain connects TRBV19 to TRBJ2-1, with 10 bases lining up with TRBD2. Trimming at V came to 9 bases and at J to 7 bases, leaving 9 bases not matched to a gene. Germline CDR1 reads LNHDA; CDR2 reads SQIVND (reference sequence). The CDR3 extends over 14 amino acids. CDR3 region: CASGFSGGWNEQFF. In DNA form, the CDR3 reads TGTGCCAGCGGATTTAGCGGGGGGTGGAATGAGCAGTTCTTC. The full variable domain, with the rest looked up from reference TRBV19 and TRBJ2-1, is DGGITQSPKYLFRKEGQNVTLSCEQNLNHDAMYWYRQDPGQGLRLIYYSQIVNDFQKGDIAEGYSVSREKKESFPLTVTSAQKNPTAFYLCASGFSGGWNEQFFGPGTRLTVL.

J is TRBJ2-1 and V is TRBV11-2, with 9 bases fitting TRBD2. The CDR3 contains 15 residues. V was pared by 5 bases and J by 10 bases, with 12 bases of the junction left unmatched. Germline assignment: CDR1 SGHAT and CDR2 FQNNGV. CDR3 sequence reads: CASSASGGRTIEQFF. DNA for the CDR3: TGTGCCAGCAGCGCCAGCGGGGGGCGTACAATCGAGCAGTTCTTC.